This T cell receptor (beta chain) is from a study of blood T cell repertoires in COVID-19. Data came from immunoSEQ multiplex PCR; TCRdb stores just in-frame clones and leaves some out. The sample has 390,000 or so clones, 85% to 90% seen once. The ends were cut back, 4 bases at V and 6 bases at J, with 10 bases in the middle. Germline CDR1 and CDR2: LGHDT and YNNKEL (reference sequence). This CDR3 is built from 13 residues. This chain connects TRBV3-1 (or the pseudogene TRBV3-2) to TRBJ1-5, with D unresolved. Material: PBMCs or T cells enriched from blood (not recorded which). The TCR was taken from a man aged 18 to 29 who had recovered from COVID-19. The CDR3 DNA reads as TGTGCCAGCAGCCCGCCTGGCGGTCAGCCCCAGCATTTT. This encodes CASSPPGGQPQHF.